The present T cell receptor (beta chain) was sequenced within a study of cytomegalovirus exposure and HLA in healthy donors. Study-level results: Roughly uniform sequencing depth across donors was assumed, possibly incorrectly.

A word on this clone: Its antigen is unidentified.

PCR amplification relied on 60 Vbeta primers (plus 13 Jbeta primers). Generated by immunoSEQ multiplex PCR, the TCRdb table keeps only in-frame clones and is missing some. The table shows 15,000 to 20,000 clones, with approximately 68% occurring only once. The clonotype was recovered from a man aged 18-30 years in good health and CMV-seronegative. Input material: PBMCs.

Here the CDR3 reads CASSAIPGQLYEQYF. In DNA form, the CDR3 reads TGTGCCAGCTCAGCGATTCCGGGACAGCTTTACGAGCAGTACTTC. The J gene is TRBJ2-7, the V gene TRBV18; 7 bases map to TRBD1. The germline V gene has CDR1 KGHSH and CDR2 LQKENI. V shed 5 bases, J shed 4 bases, and the junction held 11 bases outside the gene matches. CDR3 length equals 15 residues.